This TCR beta chain was captured by sequencing in a study of blood T cells in healthy people across ages. Only one count was recorded for this clonotype. The CDR3 totals 14 residues. V was pared by 5 bases and J by 5 bases, with 7 bases of the junction left unmatched. Germline V CDR1 and CDR2: DFQATT, SNEGSKA (reference sequence). A J-beta primer mix and a sample-barcoded 5' primer were used in a second PCR of roughly 7 to 12 cycles. Through a template-switch adaptor with 12 random nucleotides, each cDNA molecule received a tag. Sequencing yielded, for each sample, at least 3 million paired-end reads carrying CDR3. Each CDR3 protein gets one entry after TCRdb re-called the 5' RACE reads with MiXCR. In the table there are more than 600,000 distinct CDR3 sequences, roughly 25% of which are singletons. The same specimen was also included in a second study, on T cells of mothers and their children. That paper states: The yield was over 8 million TCR beta CDR3 reads from each mother and some 3 million from each child.

The sequencing sample was made of blood. The receptor's source is a boy aged 5-17 years in good health. This chain joins TRBV20-1 and TRBJ2-5, with 11 bases matching TRBD1. For the CDR3, the DNA is TGCAGTGCTTCCCGGACAGGGGGCCGGGAGACCCAGTACTTC. Its translation is CSASRTGGRETQYF.